The clone carrying this T cell receptor (beta chain) appeared a few times. This specimen comes from a study of response to subunit inactivated influenza vaccine. TCRdb re-called the RT-PCR reads through MiXCR, storing one row per CDR3 protein. The data show over 150,000 distinct CDR3 sequences, approximately 11% seen once. Material: non-naive T cells sorted from PBMCs, obtained roughly 45 days after vaccination. This TCR was sampled from a man in his forties or fifties who received an inactivated influenza vaccine.

The CDR3 bases are TGTGCCAGCAGCCTCAGCGGGGAGGAATCCTACAATGAGCAGTTCTTC. Translating it yields CASSLSGEESYNEQFF. V is TRBV7-2 and J is TRBJ2-1, with TRBD2 matching over 7 bases. The V gene's germline CDR1 is SGHTA and CDR2 FQGNSA. V gave up 5 bases and J gave up 1 base; unmatched junction bases: 8. The CDR3 loop spans 16 amino acids.